The source of this T cell receptor beta chain is a study of shared clonotypes between healthy human individuals. V gave up 5 bases and J gave up 1 base, with 14 bases separating them. In germline, CDR1 is SGHVS, CDR2 FNYEAQ. This CDR3 region has 15 residues. The method was immunoSEQ multiplex PCR; TCRdb's version includes in-frame clones alone and lacks a portion of them. This sample carries about 340,000 clones, over 70% of them seen once, and the ten largest clones take roughly a tenth. The specimen sequenced was memory CD4+ T cells sorted from blood. Noted subset: CD45RA-negative fraction. The TCR comes from a man aged 25 to 40 in good health. J is TRBJ1-1 and V is TRBV7-6; TRBD1 is a possible D gene (6 bases). CDR3 residues: CASSRDIAGNTEAFF. DNA of the CDR3: TGTGCCAGCAGCCGGGACATTGCCGGGAACACTGAAGCTTTCTTT.